The 10 T cell receptor beta chains reported below all come from one sample, sequenced in a study of T cell changes during pregnancy in multiple sclerosis. Some clones are missing from TCRdb's copy, which holds only in-frame ones; the method was immunoSEQ multiplex PCR. The table lists some 89,000 clones, 94% of them singletons. Here the sequenced sample was peripheral blood, taken in the third trimester of pregnancy. The receptors were gathered from a female donor with multiple sclerosis, enrolled in a pregnancy study.

The chain couples TRBV7-6 to TRBJ2-1, with unresolved D. Trimming pared 1 base from V and 5 bases from J, leaving 6 bases between. The CDR3 extends over 13 amino acids. Germline CDR1 and CDR2: SGHVS and FNYEAQ. CDR3 sequence: CASSLGSHNEQFF. In nucleotides, the CDR3 is TGTGCCAGCAGCTTAGGGAGCCACAATGAGCAGTTCTTC.

The CDR3 is CASSSGTGIYEQYF. CDR3 nucleotides: TGTGCCAGCAGCTCCGGGACAGGGATTTACGAGCAGTACTTC. V gene TRBV11-1 combines with J gene TRBJ2-7; 9 nucleotides line up with TRBD1. CDR3 length: 14 residues. V lost 4 bases, J lost 4 bases, and 5 bases stayed unmatched. Germline V gene data show CDR1 as SGHAT and CDR2 as FQDESV (reference sequence).

The table lists this clone with a count of one. The chain links TRBV10-3 to TRBJ1-5; D uncertain. The V end was cut by 5 bases, the J end by 1 base, with 9 bases between. The CDR3 totals 14 residues. The V gene's germline CDR1 is ENHRY and CDR2 SYGVKD. The CDR3 is CAISPDGSNQPQHF. The CDR3, as DNA: TGTGCCATCAGTCCTGACGGGAGCAATCAGCCCCAGCATTTT.

This sequence joins TRBV4-1 and TRBJ1-3; 7 positions match TRBD1. V trimming: 5 bases; J trimming: 0 bases; junction bases outside the gene matches: 13. The CDR3 runs to 18 residues. Germline V gene data show CDR1 as MGHRA and CDR2 as YSYEKL. In DNA form, the CDR3 reads TGCGCCAGCAGCGACCCGACAGGGAATCTTCCCTCTGGAAACACCATATATTTT. Protein: CASSDPTGNLPSGNTIYF.

This clone was seen a single time. The rearrangement links TRBV7-6 to TRBJ1-2, with D perhaps TRBD1 (5 bases). The germline V gene has CDR1 SGHVS and CDR2 FNYEAQ. The V end lost 1 base, the J end lost 4 bases, and 19 bases lay between the germline ends. The CDR3 sequence is 17 residues long. CDR3 region: CASSLEGRGGGTYGYTF. The CDR3, as DNA: TGTGCCAGCAGCTTAGAAGGTCGCGGGGGTGGTACCTATGGCTACACCTTC.

The chain carries TRBV7-3 and TRBJ2-7; 8 bases are a match to TRBD1. From germline, CDR1 is SGHTA and CDR2 FQGTGA. V was pared by 1 base and J by 2 bases, with 10 bases of the junction left unmatched. This CDR3 comprises 17 residues. This CDR3 reads CASSLKGGTGDTYEQYF. The CDR3 DNA reads TGTGCCAGCAGCTTAAAGGGTGGGACAGGAGATACCTACGAGCAGTACTTC.

CDR3 loop: CASSQATGKGLTKNIQYF. CDR3 DNA: TGTGCCAGCAGCCAAGCTACAGGGAAAGGGCTAACCAAAAACATTCAGTACTTC. The J gene is TRBJ2-4, the V gene TRBV7-9; tentative D call: TRBD1 (6 bases). Germline V gene sequence: CDR1 SEHNR, CDR2 FQNEAQ (reference sequence). There are 18 residues in the CDR3. Between the trimmed V and J ends, which lost 5 bases and 2 bases, there was a span of 22 bases.

The V call is TRBV6-6, the J call TRBJ2-5; maybe TRBD2 (6 bases). The germline V and J ends were trimmed by 7 bases and 7 bases, with 13 bases remaining between them. Germline CDR1 MNHNY, CDR2 SVGAGI (reference sequence). This CDR3 contains 12 residues. CDR3 loop: CASTGGFGTQYF. The CDR3, as DNA: TGTGCCAGCACTGGAGGGTTCGGGACCCAGTACTTC.

Concerning this clone: At one end, the junction sequence differs from germline, possibly due to a read error. V is TRBV6-1 and J is TRBJ2-1; tentatively, D is TRBD1 (5 bases). The CDR3 runs 15 residues. Germline V gives CDR1 MNHNS, CDR2 SASEGT. CDR3: CAGSRDPSSYNEQFF. In nucleotides, the CDR3 is TGTGCCGGCAGCAGGGATCCAAGCTCCTACAATGAGCAGTTCTTC.

This chain links TRBV25-1 with TRBJ2-1; 10 nucleotides align to TRBD2. J gave up 3 bases and V 3 bases, and 8 bases lay outside the gene matches. The CDR3 covers 17 residues. Germline CDR1 and CDR2: MGHDK and SYGVNS. Here the CDR3 reads CASSDIPSGGSYNEQFF. CDR3 coding DNA: TGTGCCAGCAGTGATATCCCTAGCGGGGGAAGCTACAATGAGCAGTTCTTC.